This record covers a single T cell receptor beta chain. The sample belongs to a study of blood T cell repertoires in COVID-19. During active infection, Seattle patients enrolled and were then monitored through disease. In the source study's methods: For nucleated cells, counts were estimated from reference gene primer amplification. Measured with immunoSEQ multiplex PCR; TCRdb has only the in-frame clones, and not every one. V, J and clone size are taken as reported in that table, and D and trimming were inferred from the DNA itself. Of roughly 70,000 clones listed, roughly 90% are singletons. What was sequenced was peripheral blood. This TCR came from a man aged 50 to 59 with COVID-19, enrolled during active disease.

The CDR3 sequence is CASTPWGEGTYEQYF. As DNA, the CDR3 is TGCGCCAGCACCCCTTGGGGGGAAGGAACCTACGAGCAGTACTTC. The chain joins TRBV5-1 to TRBJ2-7; tentative D call: TRBD2 (6 bases). Germline lookup yields CDR1 SGHRS and CDR2 YFSETQ. This CDR3 has 15 residues. The V end lost 6 bases, the J end lost 2 bases, and 18 bases lay between the germline ends.